The next 3 T cell receptor beta chains were all read from a single sample in a study of CD8+CD57+ T cells in acquired aplastic anemia. Genomic DNA served as template for TCR beta VDJ and CDR3 profiling. TCRdb processed the reads anew with MiXCR; each CDR3 protein has one entry. Found here are 190,000 or so distinct CDR3 sequences, approximately 60% of them singletons; the top ten hold 25% to 30%. Sequenced material: sorted CD4+, CD8+, or CD8+CD57+ T cells (not recorded which) from PBMCs. The source is a human donor in good health.

The chain couples TRBV19 to TRBJ1-1; the D is unclear. The CDR3 is 12 amino acids. Per germline, CDR1 LNHDA and CDR2 SQIVND (reference sequence). The ends were cut back, 6 bases at V and 1 base at J, with 6 bases in the middle. The CDR3 coding sequence is TGTGCCAGTAGATCTCGGAACACTGAAGCTTTCTTT. Its protein is CASRSRNTEAFF.

This sequence joins TRBV7-2 and TRBJ2-1; 7 bases are a match to TRBD1. V lost 5 bases, J lost 3 bases, and 7 bases stayed unmatched. In germline, CDR1 is SGHTA, CDR2 FQGNSA. CDR3 length: 15 amino acids. The CDR3 nucleotides read TGTGCCAGCAGCCATGTTAGGGACAGCTACAATGAGCAGTTCTTC. Its translation: CASSHVRDSYNEQFF.

This chain links TRBV7-6 with TRBJ2-7; TRBD1 or TRBD2 may be the D gene (6 bases each). This CDR3 is 15 amino acids long. The germline V gene has CDR1 SGHVS and CDR2 FNYEAQ. V was trimmed by 5 bases and J by 4 bases, leaving 18 bases between them. The CDR3 nucleotides are TGTGCCAGCAGCCTCAAAGGGGGAGGAGGATACGAGCAGTACTTC. Translated, it gives CASSLKGGGGYEQYF. Full variable domain (outside the CDR3, taken from reference TRBV7-6 and TRBJ2-7): GAGVSQSPRYKVTKRGQDVALRCDPISGHVSLYWYRQALGQGPEFLTYFNYEAQQDKSGLPNDRFSAERPEGSISTLTIQRTEQRDSAMYRCASSLKGGGGYEQYFGPGTRLTVT.